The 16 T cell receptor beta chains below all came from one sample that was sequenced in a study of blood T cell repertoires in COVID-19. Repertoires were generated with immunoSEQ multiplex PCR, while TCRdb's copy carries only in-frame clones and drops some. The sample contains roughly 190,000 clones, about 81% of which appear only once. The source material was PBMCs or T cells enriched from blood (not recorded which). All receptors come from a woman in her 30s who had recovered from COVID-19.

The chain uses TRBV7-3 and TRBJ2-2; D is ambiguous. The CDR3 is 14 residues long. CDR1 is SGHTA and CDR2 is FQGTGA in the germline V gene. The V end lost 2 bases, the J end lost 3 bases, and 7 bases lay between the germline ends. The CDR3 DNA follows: TGTGCCAGCAGCTTAGCGGTCTACACCGGGGAGCTGTTTTTT. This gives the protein CASSLAVYTGELFF.

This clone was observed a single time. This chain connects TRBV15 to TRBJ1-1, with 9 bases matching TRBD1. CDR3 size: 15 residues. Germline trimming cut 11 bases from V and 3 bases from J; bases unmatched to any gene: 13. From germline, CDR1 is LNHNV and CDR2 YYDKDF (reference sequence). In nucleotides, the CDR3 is TGTGCCGTTCGACAGGGGGACGGGTGGGACACTGAAGCTTTCTTT. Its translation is CAVRQGDGWDTEAFF.

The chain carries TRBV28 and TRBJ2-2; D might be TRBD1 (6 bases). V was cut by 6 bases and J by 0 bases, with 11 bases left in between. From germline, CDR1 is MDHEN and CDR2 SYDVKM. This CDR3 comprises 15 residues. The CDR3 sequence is CASSENRANTGELFF. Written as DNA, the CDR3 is TGTGCCAGCAGCGAAAACAGGGCGAACACCGGGGAGCTGTTTTTT.

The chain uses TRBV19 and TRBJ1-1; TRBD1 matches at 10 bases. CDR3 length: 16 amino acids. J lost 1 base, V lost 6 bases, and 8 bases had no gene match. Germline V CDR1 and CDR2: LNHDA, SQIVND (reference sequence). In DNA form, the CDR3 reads TGTGCCAGTAGCGCCGGGACAGGGGTCGGGAACACTGAAGCTTTCTTT. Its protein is CASSAGTGVGNTEAFF.

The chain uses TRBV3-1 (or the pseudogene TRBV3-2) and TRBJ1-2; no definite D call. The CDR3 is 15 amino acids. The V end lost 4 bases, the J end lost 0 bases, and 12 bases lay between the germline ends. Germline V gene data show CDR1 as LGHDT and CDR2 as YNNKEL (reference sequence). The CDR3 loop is CASSPEGRPNYGYTF. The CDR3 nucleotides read TGTGCCAGCAGCCCGGAGGGCAGGCCTAACTATGGCTACACCTTC.

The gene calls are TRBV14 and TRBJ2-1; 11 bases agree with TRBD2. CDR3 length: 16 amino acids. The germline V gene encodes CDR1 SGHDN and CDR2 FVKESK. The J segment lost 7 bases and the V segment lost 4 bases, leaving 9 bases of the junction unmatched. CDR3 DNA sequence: TGTGCCAGCAGCCCCATCACTAGCGGGAGCACAAATGAGCAGTTCTTC. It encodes CASSPITSGSTNEQFF.

CDR3 coding DNA: TGCGCCAGCAGCTCTGAGGGAACTAATGAAAAACTGTTTTTT. Amino acid sequence: CASSSEGTNEKLFF. The rearrangement joins TRBV5-1 to TRBJ1-4; D is uncertain. Germline V gives CDR1 SGHRS, CDR2 YFSETQ. Trimming took 3 bases from V and 1 from J, leaving 7 bases between them. CDR3 length: 14 amino acids. Complete variable domain (other parts from reference TRBV5-1 and TRBJ1-4): KAGVTQTPRYLIKTRGQQVTLSCSPISGHRSVSWYQQTPGQGLQFLFEYFSETQRNKGNFPGRFSGRQFSNSRSEMNVSTLELGDSALYLCASSSEGTNEKLFFGSGTQLSVL.

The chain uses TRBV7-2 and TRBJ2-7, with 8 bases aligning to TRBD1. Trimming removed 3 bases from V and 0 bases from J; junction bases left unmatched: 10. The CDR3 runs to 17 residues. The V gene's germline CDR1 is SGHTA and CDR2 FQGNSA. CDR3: CASSFRGQEGSSYEQYF. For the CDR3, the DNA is TGTGCCAGCAGCTTCAGGGGGCAGGAGGGGAGCTCCTACGAGCAGTACTTC.

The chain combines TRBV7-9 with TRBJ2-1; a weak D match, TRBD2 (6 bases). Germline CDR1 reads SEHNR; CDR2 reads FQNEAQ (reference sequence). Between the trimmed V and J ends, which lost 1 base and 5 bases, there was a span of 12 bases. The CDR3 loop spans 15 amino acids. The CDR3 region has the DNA TGTGCCAGCAGCTTAGGACTAGGTTCGAACAATGAGCAGTTCTTC. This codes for CASSLGLGSNNEQFF.

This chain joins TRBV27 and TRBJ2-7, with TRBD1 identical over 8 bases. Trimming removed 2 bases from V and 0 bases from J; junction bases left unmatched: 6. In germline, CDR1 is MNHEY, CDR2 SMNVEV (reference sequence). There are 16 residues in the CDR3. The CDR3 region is CASSLQGQGGSYEQYV. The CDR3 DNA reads TGTGCCAGCAGTTTACAAGGACAGGGTGGCTCCTACGAGCAGTACGTC.

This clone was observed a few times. CDR3 coding DNA: TGTGCCAGCTCCCCAGGAGGGAAAATATCGAGCAATGAGCAGTTCTTC. Protein: CASSPGGKISSNEQFF. The chain is built from TRBV18 and TRBJ2-1; D might be TRBD2 (6 bases). The germline V and J ends were trimmed by 6 bases and 6 bases, with 21 bases remaining between them. The V gene's germline CDR1 is KGHSH and CDR2 LQKENI. The CDR3 contains 16 residues.

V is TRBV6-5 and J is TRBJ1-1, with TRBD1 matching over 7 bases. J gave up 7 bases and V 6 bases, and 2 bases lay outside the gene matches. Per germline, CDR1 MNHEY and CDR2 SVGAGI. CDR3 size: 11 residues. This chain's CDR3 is CASRGQFEAFF. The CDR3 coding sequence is TGTGCCAGCAGGGGACAGTTTGAAGCTTTCTTT.

The CDR3 DNA is TGTGCCAGCAGTAAAAGGGGCGGTTACAATGAGCAGTTCTTC. Translated: CASSKRGGYNEQFF. The chain couples TRBV6-5 to TRBJ2-1; tentatively, D is TRBD1 (5 bases). The V gene's germline CDR1 is MNHEY and CDR2 SVGAGI. V lost 5 bases and J lost 4, with 12 bases in between. The CDR3 sequence is 14 residues long.

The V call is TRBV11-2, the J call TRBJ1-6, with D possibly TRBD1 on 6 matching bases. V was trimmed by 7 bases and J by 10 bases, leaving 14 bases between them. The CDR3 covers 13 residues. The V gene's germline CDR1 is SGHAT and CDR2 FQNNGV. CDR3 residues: CASNAGGGSPLHF. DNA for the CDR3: TGTGCCAGCAACGCGGGGGGGGGCTCACCCCTCCACTTT. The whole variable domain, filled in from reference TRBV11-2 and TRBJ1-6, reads EAGVAQSPRYKIIEKRQSVAFWCNPISGHATLYWYQQILGQGPKLLIQFQNNGVVDDSQLPKDRFSAERLKGVDSTLKIQPAKLEDSAVYLCASNAGGGSPLHFGNGTRLTVT.

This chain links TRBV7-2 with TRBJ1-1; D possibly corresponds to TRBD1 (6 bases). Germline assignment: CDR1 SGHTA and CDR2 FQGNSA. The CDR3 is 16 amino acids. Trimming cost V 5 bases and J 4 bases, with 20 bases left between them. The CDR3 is CASSPEGWGGGTEAFF. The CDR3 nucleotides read TGTGCCAGCAGCCCAGAGGGCTGGGGAGGGGGCACTGAAGCTTTCTTT.

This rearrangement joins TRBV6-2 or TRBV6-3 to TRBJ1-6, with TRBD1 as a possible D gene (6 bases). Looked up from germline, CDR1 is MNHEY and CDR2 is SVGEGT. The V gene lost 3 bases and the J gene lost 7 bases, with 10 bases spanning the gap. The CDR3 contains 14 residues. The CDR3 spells CASSYGQTNSPLHF. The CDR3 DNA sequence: TGTGCCAGCAGTTATGGACAGACAAATTCACCCCTCCACTTT.